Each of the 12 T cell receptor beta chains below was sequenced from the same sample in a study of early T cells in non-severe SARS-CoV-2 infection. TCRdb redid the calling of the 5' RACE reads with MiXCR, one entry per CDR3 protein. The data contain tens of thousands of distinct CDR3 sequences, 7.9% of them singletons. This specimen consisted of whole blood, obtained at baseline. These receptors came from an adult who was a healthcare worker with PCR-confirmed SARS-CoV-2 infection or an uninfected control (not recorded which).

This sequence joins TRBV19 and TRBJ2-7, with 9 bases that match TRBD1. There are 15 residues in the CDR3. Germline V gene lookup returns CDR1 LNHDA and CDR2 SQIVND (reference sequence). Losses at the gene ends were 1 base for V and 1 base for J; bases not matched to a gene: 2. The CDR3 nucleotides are TGTGCCAGTAGTATAGCGGGACAGGGATCCTACGAGCAGTACTTC. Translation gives CASSIAGQGSYEQYF.

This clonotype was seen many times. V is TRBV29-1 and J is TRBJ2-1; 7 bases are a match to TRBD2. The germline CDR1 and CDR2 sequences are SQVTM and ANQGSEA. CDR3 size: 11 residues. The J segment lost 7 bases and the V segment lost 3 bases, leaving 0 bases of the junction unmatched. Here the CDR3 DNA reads TGCAGCGTTGAGGGGGGGAATGAGCAGTTCTTC. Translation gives CSVEGGNEQFF.

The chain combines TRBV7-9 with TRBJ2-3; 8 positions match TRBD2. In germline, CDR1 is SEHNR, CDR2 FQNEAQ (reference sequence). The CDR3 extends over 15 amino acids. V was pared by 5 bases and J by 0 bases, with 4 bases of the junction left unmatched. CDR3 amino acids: CASSQLAGSTDTQYF. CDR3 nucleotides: TGTGCCAGCAGCCAATTAGCGGGGAGCACAGATACGCAGTATTTT.

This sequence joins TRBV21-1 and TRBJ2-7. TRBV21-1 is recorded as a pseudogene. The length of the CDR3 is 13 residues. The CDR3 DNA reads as TGTGCCAGCAGCAAAAAAAACACCTACGAGCAGTACTTC. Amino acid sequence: CASSKKNTYEQYF.

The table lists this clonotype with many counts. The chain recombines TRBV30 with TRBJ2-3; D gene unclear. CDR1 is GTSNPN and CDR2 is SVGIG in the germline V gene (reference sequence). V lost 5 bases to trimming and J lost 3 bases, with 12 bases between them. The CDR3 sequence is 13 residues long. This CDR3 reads CAWGARLTDTQYF. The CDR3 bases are TGTGCCTGGGGTGCAAGGCTAACAGATACGCAGTATTTT.

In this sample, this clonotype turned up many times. CDR3 DNA: TGTGCCAGCAGTAGAACGGGACAGGACGAGCAGTACTTC. Protein product: CASSRTGQDEQYF. The rearrangement links TRBV6-4 to TRBJ2-7; TRBD1 agrees at 8 bases. Germline V gives CDR1 MRHNA, CDR2 SNTAGT. With 5 bases clipped from V and 5 bases from J, the junction kept 5 bases outside the gene matches. CDR3 size: 13 residues.

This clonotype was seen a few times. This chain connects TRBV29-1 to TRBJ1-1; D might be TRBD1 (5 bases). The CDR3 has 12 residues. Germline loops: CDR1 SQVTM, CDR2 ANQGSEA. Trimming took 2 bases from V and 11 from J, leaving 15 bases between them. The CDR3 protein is CSVELTGPGAFF. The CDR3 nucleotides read TGCAGCGTTGAACTCACAGGTCCCGGGGCTTTCTTT.

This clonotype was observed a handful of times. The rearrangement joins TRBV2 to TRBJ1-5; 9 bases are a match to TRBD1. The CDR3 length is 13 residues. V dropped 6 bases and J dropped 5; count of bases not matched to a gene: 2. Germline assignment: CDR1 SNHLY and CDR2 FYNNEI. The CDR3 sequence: CASSGTGHQPQHF. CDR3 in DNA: TGTGCCAGCAGCGGGACAGGGCATCAGCCCCAGCATTTT.

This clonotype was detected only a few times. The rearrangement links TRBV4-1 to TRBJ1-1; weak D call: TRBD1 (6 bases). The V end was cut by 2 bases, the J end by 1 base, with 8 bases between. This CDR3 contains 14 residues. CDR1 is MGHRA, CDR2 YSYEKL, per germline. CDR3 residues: CASSQWGANTEAFF. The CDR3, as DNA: TGCGCCAGCAGCCAATGGGGGGCGAACACTGAAGCTTTCTTT.

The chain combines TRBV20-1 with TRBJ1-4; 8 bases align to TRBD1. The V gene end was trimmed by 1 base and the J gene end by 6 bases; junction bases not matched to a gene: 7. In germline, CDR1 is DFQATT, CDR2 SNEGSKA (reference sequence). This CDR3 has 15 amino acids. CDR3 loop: CSARGRQGRDEKLFF. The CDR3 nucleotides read TGCAGTGCTAGAGGTCGACAGGGGAGGGATGAAAAACTGTTTTTT.

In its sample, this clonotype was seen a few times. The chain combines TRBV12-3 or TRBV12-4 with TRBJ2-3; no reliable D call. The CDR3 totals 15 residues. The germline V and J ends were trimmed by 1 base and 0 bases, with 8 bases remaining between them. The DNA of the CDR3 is TGTGCCAGCAGTTTAGTCTTGTCTAGCACAGATACGCAGTATTTT. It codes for CASSLVLSSTDTQYF.

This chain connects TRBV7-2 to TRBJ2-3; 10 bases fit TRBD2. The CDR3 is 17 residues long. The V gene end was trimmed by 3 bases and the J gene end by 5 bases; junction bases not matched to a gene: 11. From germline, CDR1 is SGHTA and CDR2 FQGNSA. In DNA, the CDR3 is TGTGCCAGCAGCTTTTCCAGCGGGGGGGCACGGGGAGATACGCAGTATTTT. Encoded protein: CASSFSSGGARGDTQYF.